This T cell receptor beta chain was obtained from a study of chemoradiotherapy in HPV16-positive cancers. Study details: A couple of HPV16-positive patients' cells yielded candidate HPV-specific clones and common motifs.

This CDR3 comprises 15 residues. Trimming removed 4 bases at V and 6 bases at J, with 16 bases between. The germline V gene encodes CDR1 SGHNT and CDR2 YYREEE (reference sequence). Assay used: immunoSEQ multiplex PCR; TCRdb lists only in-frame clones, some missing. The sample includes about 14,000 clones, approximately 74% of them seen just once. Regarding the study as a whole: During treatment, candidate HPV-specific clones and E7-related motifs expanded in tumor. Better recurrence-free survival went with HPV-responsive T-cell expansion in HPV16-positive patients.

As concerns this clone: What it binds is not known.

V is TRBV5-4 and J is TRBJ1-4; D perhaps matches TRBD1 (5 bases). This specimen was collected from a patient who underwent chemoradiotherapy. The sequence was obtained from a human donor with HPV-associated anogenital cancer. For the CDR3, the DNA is TGTGCCAGCAGCCGGGACGGGGGAGGGGATGAAAAACTGTTTTTT. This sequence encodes CASSRDGGGDEKLFF.